The 13 T cell receptor beta chains presented below share a single source sample, sequenced in a study of T cell responses to AZD1222 COVID-19 vaccine. Profiled with immunoSEQ multiplex PCR; TCRdb holds only in-frame clones, not every one. The table lists approximately 110,000 clones, around 89% of them singletons. Material: peripheral blood, obtained on day 0 of AZD1222 vaccination. These receptors originate from an adult in good health.

The CDR3 DNA reads TGTGCCAGCAGCCAAAAGGGACAGGGCCCTAAAGGTTCACCCCTCCACTTT. The encoded protein is CASSQKGQGPKGSPLHF. The rearrangement links TRBV14 to TRBJ1-6; the match to TRBD1 covers 9 bases. CDR3 length: 17 amino acids. The V and J ends lost 2 bases and 9 bases, in that order; junction bases with no gene match: 11. CDR1 is SGHDN and CDR2 is FVKESK in the germline V gene.

The V gene is TRBV4-1, the J gene TRBJ1-3, with a possible D match to TRBD1 (5 bases). There are 14 residues in the CDR3. Germline V gene sequence: CDR1 MGHRA, CDR2 YSYEKL. V lost 4 bases and J lost 3, with 10 bases in between. CDR3 nucleotides: TGCGCCAGCAGCCCCCGAGGGGATGGAAACACCATATATTTT. It translates to CASSPRGDGNTIYF.

The chain has TRBV20-1 and TRBJ1-1; D might be TRBD1 (5 bases). The CDR3 totals 11 residues. Trimming stripped 6 bases from V and 6 bases from J, with 11 bases between. CDR1 is DFQATT and CDR2 is SNEGSKA in the germline V gene (reference sequence). The CDR3 DNA is TGCAGTGCGGCAGGGACCGCTGAAGCTTTCTTT. This codes for CSAAGTAEAFF.

This chain joins TRBV15 and TRBJ1-5, with D hard to call. There are 17 residues in the CDR3. Germline CDR1 and CDR2: LNHNV and YYDKDF (reference sequence). V was shortened by 0 bases and J by 0 bases, with 12 bases between the two germline ends. The CDR3 protein is CATSRDLSRDSNQPQHF. CDR3 coding DNA: TGTGCCACCAGCAGAGATCTTTCGAGGGATAGCAATCAGCCCCAGCATTTT.

The chain carries TRBV2 and TRBJ2-1, with 9 bases aligning to TRBD2. Germline loops: CDR1 SNHLY, CDR2 FYNNEI. This CDR3 has 15 amino acids. Trimming took 8 bases from V and 0 from J; bases not matched to a gene: 5. In DNA, the CDR3 is TGTGCCAGCCGTAGCGGGAGCATCTCCTACAATGAGCAGTTCTTC. It yields the protein CASRSGSISYNEQFF.

This chain connects TRBV2 to TRBJ2-5; D may be TRBD2 (6 bases). V was trimmed by 7 bases and J by 5 bases, leaving 14 bases between them. Looked up from germline, CDR1 is SNHLY and CDR2 is FYNNEI. This CDR3 spans 13 amino acids. The CDR3 DNA follows: TGTGCCAGCACCCTGGGACTCAGGGAGACCCAGTACTTC. Its translation is CASTLGLRETQYF.

This clone has more than one count but fewer than ten. The genes are TRBV10-1 and TRBJ2-5, with D unresolved. CDR1 and CDR2 from the germline V gene are WNHNN and SYGVQD (reference sequence). V dropped 0 bases and J dropped 7 bases, with 18 bases sitting between them. The CDR3 runs 16 residues. The CDR3 coding sequence is TGCGCCAGCAGTGAGTCGGTGGTTGGAGCAAGGAGGACCCAGTACTTC. Its protein is CASSESVVGARRTQYF.

The chain has TRBV4-3 and TRBJ2-7, with 9 positions matching TRBD2. Germline V gene sequence: CDR1 LGHNA, CDR2 YSLEER. The length of the CDR3 is 15 residues. Trimming took 2 bases from V and 0 from J; bases not matched to a gene: 2. CDR3 sequence: CASSQLSGGSYEQYF. Here the CDR3 DNA reads TGCGCCAGCAGCCAACTTAGCGGGGGCTCCTACGAGCAGTACTTC.

This chain uses TRBV19 with TRBJ1-5, with no clear D. The germline gives CDR1 LNHDA, CDR2 SQIVND (reference sequence). The CDR3 has 15 residues. V gave up 1 base and J gave up 3 bases, with 10 bases separating them. The CDR3 sequence is CASSIGTANNQPQHF. The CDR3 region has the DNA TGTGCCAGTAGTATAGGGACTGCGAACAATCAGCCCCAGCATTTT.

The rearrangement links TRBV10-3 to TRBJ1-5, with D possibly being TRBD1 (5 bases). The germline CDR1 and CDR2 sequences are ENHRY and SYGVKD. CDR3 size: 15 residues. Trimming left V 0 bases short and J 0 bases short, with 6 bases between. The CDR3 loop is CAISESGGSNQPQHF. In DNA form, the CDR3 reads TGTGCCATCAGTGAGTCGGGGGGTAGCAATCAGCCCCAGCATTTT.

The V call is TRBV7-8, the J call TRBJ2-3; 7 nucleotides align to TRBD1. The CDR3 runs 15 residues. Germline CDR1 SGHVS, CDR2 FQNEAQ. V lost 5 bases and J lost 3; bases outside the gene matches: 8. CDR3 amino acids: CASSPRQGWTDTQYF. CDR3 bases: TGTGCCAGCAGCCCTCGACAGGGTTGGACAGATACGCAGTATTTT.

In its sample, this clone was seen once. The chain employs TRBV9 and TRBJ2-3; D perhaps matches TRBD1 (5 bases). Trimming stripped 2 bases from V and 2 bases from J, with 9 bases between. Germline V lookup: CDR1 SGDLS, CDR2 YYNGEE. This CDR3 contains 14 residues. CDR3 sequence: CASSVRQITDTQYF. CDR3 DNA sequence: TGTGCCAGCAGCGTCCGACAGATCACAGATACGCAGTATTTT. The full variable domain, rest sourced from reference TRBV9 and TRBJ2-3, is DSGVTQTPKHLITATGQRVTLRCSPRSGDLSVYWYQQSLDQGLQFLIQYYNGEERAKGNILERFSAQQFPDLHSELNLSSLELGDSALYFCASSVRQITDTQYFGPGTRLTVL.

The chain couples TRBV6-2 or TRBV6-3 to TRBJ1-1; tentative D call: TRBD1 (6 bases). The ends were cut back, 6 bases at V and 0 bases at J, with 20 bases in the middle. The CDR3 length is 17 residues. CDR1 and CDR2 from the germline V gene are MNHEY and SVGEGT. The CDR3, as DNA: TGTGCCAGCAGCACCGGGACATTGCGAAACATGAACACTGAAGCTTTCTTT. Amino acid sequence: CASSTGTLRNMNTEAFF.